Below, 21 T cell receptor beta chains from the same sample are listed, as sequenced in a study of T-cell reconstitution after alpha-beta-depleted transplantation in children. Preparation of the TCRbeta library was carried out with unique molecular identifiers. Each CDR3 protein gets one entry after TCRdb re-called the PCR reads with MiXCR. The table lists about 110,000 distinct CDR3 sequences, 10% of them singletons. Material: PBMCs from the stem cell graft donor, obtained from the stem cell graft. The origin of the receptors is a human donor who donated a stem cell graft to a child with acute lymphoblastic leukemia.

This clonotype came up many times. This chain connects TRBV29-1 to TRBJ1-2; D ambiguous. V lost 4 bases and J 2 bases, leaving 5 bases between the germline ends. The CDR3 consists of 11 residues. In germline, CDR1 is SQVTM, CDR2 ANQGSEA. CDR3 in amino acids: CSVVRNYGYTF. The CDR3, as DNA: TGCAGCGTTGTCAGAAACTATGGCTACACCTTC.

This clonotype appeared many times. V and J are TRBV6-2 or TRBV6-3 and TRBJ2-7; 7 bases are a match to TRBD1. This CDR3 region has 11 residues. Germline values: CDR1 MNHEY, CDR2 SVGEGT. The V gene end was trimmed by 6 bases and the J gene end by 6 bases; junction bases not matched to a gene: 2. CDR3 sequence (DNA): TGTGCCAGCAGAACAGGGGTCGAGCAGTACTTC. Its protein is CASRTGVEQYF.

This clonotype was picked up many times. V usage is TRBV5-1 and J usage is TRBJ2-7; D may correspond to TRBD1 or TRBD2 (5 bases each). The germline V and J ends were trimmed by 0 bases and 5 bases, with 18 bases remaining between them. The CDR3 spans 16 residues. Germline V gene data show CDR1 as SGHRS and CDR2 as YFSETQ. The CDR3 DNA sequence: TGCGCCAGCAGCTTGGGATTGGCGGGCACCAGGGACGAGCAGTACTTC. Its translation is CASSLGLAGTRDEQYF. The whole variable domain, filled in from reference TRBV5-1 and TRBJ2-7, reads KAGVTQTPRYLIKTRGQQVTLSCSPISGHRSVSWYQQTPGQGLQFLFEYFSETQRNKGNFPGRFSGRQFSNSRSEMNVSTLELGDSALYLCASSLGLAGTRDEQYFGPGTRLTVT.

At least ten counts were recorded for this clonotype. CDR3 sequence: CASSLPWGPGTGELFF. The DNA for the CDR3 is TGTGCCAGCAGCTTGCCTTGGGGGCCGGGCACCGGGGAGCTGTTTTTT. J is TRBJ2-2 and V is TRBV5-6, with D possibly TRBD1 on 6 matching bases. V lost 1 base, J lost 4 bases, and 14 bases lay in between. This CDR3 is 16 amino acids long. Germline V gene data show CDR1 as SGHDT and CDR2 as YYEEEE.

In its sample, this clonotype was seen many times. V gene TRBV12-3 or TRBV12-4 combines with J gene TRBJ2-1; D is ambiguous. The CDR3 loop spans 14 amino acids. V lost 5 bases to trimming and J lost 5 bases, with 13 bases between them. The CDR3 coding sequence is TGTGCCAGCAGTGCACGGAGCGCCAACAATGAGCAGTTCTTC. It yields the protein CASSARSANNEQFF.

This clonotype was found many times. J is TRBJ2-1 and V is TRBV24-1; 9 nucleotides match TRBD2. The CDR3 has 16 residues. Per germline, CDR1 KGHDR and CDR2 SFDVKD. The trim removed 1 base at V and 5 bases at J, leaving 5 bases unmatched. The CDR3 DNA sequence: TGTGCCACCAGTGATTTATCACTAGCGGGCGACAATGAGCAGTTCTTC. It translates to CATSDLSLAGDNEQFF.

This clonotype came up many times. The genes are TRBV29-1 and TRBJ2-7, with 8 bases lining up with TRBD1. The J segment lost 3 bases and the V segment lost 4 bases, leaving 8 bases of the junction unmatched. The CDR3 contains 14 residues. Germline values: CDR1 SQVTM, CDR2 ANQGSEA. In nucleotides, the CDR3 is TGCAGCGTTGTTGTTAGCAGGGGGCTCTACGAGCAGTACTTC. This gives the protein CSVVVSRGLYEQYF.

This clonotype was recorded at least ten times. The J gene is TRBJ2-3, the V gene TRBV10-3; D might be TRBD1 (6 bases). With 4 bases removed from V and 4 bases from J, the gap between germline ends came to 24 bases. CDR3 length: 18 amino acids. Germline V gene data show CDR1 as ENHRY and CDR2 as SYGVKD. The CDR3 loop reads CAISATGRQGKGADTQYF. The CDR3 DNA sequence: TGTGCCATCAGTGCCACCGGACGTCAGGGGAAGGGGGCAGATACGCAGTATTTT.

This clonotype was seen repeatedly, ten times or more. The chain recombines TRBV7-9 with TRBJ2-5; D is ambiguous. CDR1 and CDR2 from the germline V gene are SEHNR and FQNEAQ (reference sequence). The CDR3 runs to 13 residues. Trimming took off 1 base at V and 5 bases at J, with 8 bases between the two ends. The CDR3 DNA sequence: TGTGCCAGCAGCTTAGGACAAGTGGAGACCCAGTACTTC. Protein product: CASSLGQVETQYF.

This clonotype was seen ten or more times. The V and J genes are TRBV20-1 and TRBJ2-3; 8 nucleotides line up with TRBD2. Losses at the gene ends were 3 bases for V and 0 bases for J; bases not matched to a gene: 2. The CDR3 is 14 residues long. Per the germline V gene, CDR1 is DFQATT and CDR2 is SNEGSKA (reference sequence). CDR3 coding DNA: TGCAGTGCTAGGGGACTAGTCAGCACAGATACGCAGTATTTT. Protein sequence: CSARGLVSTDTQYF.

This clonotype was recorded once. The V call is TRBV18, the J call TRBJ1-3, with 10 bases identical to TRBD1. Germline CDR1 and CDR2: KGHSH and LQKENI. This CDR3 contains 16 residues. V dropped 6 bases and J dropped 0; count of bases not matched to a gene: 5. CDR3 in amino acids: CASSPGQGTSGNTIYF. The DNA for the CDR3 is TGTGCCAGCTCTCCGGGACAGGGGACCTCTGGAAACACCATATATTTT. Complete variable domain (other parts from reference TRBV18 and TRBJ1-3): NAGVMQNPRHLVRRRGQEARLRCSPMKGHSHVYWYRQLPEEGLKFMVYLQKENIIDESGMPKERFSAEFPKEGPSILRIQQVVRGDSAAYFCASSPGQGTSGNTIYFGEGSWLTVV.

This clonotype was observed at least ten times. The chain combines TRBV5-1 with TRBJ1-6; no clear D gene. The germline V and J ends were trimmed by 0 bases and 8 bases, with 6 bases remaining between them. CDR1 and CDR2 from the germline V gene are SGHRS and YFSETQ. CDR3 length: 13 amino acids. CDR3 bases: TGCGCCAGCAGCTTGGCCCGGGATTCACCCCTCCACTTT. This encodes CASSLARDSPLHF.

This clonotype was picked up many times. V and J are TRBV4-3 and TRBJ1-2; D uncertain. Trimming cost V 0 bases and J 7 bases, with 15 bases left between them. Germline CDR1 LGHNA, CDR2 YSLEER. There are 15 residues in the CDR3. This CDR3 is CASSQDPSLLSGYTF. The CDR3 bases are TGCGCCAGCAGCCAAGACCCCTCCCTTTTGAGTGGCTACACCTTC.

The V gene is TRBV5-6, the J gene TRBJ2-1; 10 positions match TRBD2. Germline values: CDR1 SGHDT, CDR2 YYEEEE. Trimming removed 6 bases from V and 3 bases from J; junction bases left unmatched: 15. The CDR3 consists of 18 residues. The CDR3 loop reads CASIPFLLAGEVYNEQFF. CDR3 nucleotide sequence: TGTGCCAGCATCCCCTTTCTCCTAGCGGGAGAGGTCTACAATGAGCAGTTCTTC.

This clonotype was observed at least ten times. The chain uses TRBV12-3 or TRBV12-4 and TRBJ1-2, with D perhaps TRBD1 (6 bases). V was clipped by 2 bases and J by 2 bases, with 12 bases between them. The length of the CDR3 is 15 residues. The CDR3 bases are TGTGCCAGCAGTTTAAGTCAGGGGCGAAACTATGGCTACACCTTC. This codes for CASSLSQGRNYGYTF.

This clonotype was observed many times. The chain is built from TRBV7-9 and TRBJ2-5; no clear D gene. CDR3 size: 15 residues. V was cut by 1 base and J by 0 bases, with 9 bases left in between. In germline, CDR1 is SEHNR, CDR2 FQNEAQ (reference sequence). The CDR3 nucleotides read TGTGCCAGCAGCTTAGTAACGGCGTACCAAGAGACCCAGTACTTC. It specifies CASSLVTAYQETQYF.

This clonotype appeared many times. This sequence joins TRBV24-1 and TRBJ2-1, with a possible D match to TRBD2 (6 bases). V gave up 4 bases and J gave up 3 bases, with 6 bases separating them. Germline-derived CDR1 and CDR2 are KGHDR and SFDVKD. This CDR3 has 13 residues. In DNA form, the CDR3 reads TGTGCCACCAGTGACGGGGGCTACAATGAGCAGTTCTTC. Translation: CATSDGGYNEQFF.

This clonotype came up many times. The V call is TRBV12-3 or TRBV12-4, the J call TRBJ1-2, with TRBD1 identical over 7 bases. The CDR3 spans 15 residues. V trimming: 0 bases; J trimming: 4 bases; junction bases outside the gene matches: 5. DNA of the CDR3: TGTGCCAGCAGTTTAGCAGGGGGCGAATTCTATGGCTACACCTTC. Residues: CASSLAGGEFYGYTF.

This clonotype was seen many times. CDR3 DNA: TGTGCCAGCAGTTACTGGACTAGCGGGAGGGCCGGAGATACGCAGTATTTT. Encoded protein: CASSYWTSGRAGDTQYF. The chain couples TRBV6-5 to TRBJ2-3, with 15 bases lining up with TRBD2. Unmatched junction bases numbered 4, after V lost 1 base and J lost 5 bases. The CDR3 contains 17 residues. Per the germline V gene, CDR1 is MNHEY and CDR2 is SVGAGI.

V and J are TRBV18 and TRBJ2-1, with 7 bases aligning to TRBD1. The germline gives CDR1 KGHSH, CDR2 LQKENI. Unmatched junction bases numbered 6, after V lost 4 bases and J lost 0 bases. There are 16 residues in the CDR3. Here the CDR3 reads CASSLEGASSYNEQFF. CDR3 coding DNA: TGTGCCAGCTCACTAGAGGGGGCTAGCTCCTACAATGAGCAGTTCTTC.

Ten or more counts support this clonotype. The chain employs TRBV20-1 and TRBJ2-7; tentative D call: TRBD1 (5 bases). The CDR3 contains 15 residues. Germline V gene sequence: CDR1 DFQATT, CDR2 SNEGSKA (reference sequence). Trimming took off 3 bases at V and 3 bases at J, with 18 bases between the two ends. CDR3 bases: TGCAGTGCTAGGGACACTTTAACCGGCGTCTACGAGCAGTACTTC. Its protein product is CSARDTLTGVYEQYF.